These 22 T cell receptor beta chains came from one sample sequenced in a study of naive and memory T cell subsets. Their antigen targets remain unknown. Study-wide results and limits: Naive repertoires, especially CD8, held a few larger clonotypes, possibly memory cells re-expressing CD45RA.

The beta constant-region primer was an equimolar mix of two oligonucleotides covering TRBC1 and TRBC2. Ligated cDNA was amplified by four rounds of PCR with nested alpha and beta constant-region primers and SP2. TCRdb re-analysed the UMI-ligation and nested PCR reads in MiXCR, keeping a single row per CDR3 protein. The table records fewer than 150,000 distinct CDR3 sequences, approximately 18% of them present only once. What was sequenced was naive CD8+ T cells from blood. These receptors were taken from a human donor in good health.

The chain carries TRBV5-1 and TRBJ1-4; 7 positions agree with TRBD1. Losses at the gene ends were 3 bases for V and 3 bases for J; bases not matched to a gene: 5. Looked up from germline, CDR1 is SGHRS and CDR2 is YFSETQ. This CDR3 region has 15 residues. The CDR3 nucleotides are TGCGCCAGCAGCTATGACAGGGCGGCTAATGAAAAACTGTTTTTT. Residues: CASSYDRAANEKLFF.

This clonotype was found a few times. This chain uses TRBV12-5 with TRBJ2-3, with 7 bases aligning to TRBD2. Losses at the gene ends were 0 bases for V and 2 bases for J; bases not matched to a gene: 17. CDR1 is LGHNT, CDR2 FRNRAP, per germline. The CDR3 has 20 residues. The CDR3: CASGLVPIGRKFFITDTQYF. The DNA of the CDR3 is TGTGCTAGTGGTTTGGTACCAATCGGGAGGAAATTCTTTATCACAGATACGCAGTATTTT.

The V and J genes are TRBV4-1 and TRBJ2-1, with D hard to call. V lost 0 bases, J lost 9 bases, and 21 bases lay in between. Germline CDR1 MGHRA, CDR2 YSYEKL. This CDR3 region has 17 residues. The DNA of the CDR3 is TGCGCCAGCAGCCAAGATCTCGCGGTTGTGGTCCGGGTTGAGCAGTTCTTC. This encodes CASSQDLAVVVRVEQFF.

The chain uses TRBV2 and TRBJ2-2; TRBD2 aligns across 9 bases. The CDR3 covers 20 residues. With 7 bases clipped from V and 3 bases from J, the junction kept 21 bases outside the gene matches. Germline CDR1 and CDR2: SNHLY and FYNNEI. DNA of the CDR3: TGTGCCAGCACGAATAGCGGGAGTTTAGCGGGCCTATCCGACACCGGGGAGCTGTTTTTT. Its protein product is CASTNSGSLAGLSDTGELFF. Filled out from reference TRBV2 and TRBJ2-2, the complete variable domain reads EPEVTQTPSHQVTQMGQEVILRCVPISNHLYFYWYRQILGQKVEFLVSFYNNEISEKSEIFDDQFSVERPDGSNFTLKIRSTKLEDSAMYFCASTNSGSLAGLSDTGELFFGEGSRLTVL.

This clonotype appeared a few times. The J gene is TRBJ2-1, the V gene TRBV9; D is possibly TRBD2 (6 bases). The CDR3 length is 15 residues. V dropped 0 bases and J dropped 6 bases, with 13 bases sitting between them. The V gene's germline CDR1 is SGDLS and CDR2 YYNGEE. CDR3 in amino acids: CASSVAGLAPNEQFF. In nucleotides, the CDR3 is TGTGCCAGCAGCGTAGCTGGGCTAGCGCCCAATGAGCAGTTCTTC.

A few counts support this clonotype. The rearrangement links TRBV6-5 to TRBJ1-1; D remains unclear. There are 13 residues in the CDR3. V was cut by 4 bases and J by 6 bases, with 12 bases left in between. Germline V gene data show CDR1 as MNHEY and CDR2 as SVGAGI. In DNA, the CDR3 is TGTGCCAGCAGTTCGGACGGCTACGCTGAAGCTTTCTTT. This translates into CASSSDGYAEAFF.

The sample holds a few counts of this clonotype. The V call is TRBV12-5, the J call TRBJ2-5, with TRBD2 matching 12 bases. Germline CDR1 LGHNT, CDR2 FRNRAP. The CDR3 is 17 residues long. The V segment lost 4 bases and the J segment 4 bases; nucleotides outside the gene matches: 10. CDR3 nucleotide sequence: TGTGCTAGTGGTTCCCCGCGACTAGCGGGAGATGGAGAGACCCAGTACTTC. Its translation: CASGSPRLAGDGETQYF.

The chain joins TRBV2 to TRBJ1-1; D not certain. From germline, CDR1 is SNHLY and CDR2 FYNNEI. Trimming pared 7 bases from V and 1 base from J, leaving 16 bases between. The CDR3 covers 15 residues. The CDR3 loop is CASIPVNPGNTEAFF. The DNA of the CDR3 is TGTGCCAGCATACCCGTTAACCCAGGGAACACTGAAGCTTTCTTT.

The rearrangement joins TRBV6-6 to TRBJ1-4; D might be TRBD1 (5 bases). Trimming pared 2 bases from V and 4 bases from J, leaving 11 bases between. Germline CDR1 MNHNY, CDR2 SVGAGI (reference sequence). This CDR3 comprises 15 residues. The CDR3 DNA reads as TGTGCCAGCAGTTACGTCAGGGCCCGTAATGAAAAACTGTTTTTT. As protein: CASSYVRARNEKLFF.

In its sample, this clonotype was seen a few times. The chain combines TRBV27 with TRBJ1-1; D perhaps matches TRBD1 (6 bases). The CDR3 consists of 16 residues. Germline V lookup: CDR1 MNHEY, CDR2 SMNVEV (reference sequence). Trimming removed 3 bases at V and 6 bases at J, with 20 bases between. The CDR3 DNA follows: TGTGCCAGCAGTTTTGGGTCTGGCAGGGGAATATCTGAAGCTTTCTTT. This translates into CASSFGSGRGISEAFF.

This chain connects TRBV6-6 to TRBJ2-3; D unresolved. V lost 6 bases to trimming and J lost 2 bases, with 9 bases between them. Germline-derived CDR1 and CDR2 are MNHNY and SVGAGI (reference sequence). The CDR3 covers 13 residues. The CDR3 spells CASSFRTTDTQYF. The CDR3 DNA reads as TGTGCCAGCAGCTTCAGGACCACAGATACGCAGTATTTT.

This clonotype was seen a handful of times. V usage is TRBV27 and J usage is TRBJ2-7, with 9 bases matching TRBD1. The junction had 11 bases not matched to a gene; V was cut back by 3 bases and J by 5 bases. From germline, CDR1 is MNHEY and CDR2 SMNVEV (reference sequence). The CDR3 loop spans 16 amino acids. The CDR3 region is CASSFVTGTGYDEQYF. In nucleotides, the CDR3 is TGTGCCAGCAGTTTTGTAACCGGGACAGGGTATGACGAGCAGTACTTC.

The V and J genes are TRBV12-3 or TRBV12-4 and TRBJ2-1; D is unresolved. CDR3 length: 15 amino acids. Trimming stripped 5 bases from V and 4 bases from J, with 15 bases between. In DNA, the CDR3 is TGTGCCAGCAGTCCCCTCGACCACTCTTACAATGAGCAGTTCTTC. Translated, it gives CASSPLDHSYNEQFF.

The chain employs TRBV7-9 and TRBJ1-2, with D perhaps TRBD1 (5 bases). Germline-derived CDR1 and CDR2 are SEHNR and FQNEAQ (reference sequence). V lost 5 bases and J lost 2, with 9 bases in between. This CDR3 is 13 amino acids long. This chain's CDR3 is CASSDGTNYGYTF. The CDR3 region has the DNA TGTGCCAGCAGCGACGGGACGAACTATGGCTACACCTTC.

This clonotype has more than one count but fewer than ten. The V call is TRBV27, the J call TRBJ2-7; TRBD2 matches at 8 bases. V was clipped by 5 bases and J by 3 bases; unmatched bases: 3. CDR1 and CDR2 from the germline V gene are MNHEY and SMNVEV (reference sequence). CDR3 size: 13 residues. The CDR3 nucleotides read TGTGCCAGCAGTCCCGGGGGGGGCTACGAGCAGTACTTC. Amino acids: CASSPGGGYEQYF.

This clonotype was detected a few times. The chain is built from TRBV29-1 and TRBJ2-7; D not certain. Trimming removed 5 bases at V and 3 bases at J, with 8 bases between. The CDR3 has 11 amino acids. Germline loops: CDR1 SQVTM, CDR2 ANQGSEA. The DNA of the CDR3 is TGCAGCGTTCTGACCGACTACGAGCAGTACTTC. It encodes CSVLTDYEQYF.

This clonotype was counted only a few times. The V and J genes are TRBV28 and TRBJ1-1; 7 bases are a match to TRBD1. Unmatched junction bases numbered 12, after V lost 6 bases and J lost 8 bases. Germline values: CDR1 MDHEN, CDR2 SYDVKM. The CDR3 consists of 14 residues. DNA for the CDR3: TGTGCCAGCAGGTCCGGGACAGCTGACTTAGAAGCTTTCTTT. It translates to CASRSGTADLEAFF.

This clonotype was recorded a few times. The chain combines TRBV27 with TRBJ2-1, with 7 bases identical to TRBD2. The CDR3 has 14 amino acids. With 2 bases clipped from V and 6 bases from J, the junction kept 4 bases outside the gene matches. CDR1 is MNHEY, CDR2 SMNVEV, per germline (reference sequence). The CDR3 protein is CASSLETSANEQFF. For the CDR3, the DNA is TGTGCCAGCAGTTTAGAAACTAGCGCCAATGAGCAGTTCTTC.

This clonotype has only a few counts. The CDR3 bases are TGTGCCTGGGACCAGAGTAGCACAGATACGCAGTATTTT. Translating gives CAWDQSSTDTQYF. The J gene is TRBJ2-3, the V gene TRBV30; no clear D. The V gene's germline CDR1 is GTSNPN and CDR2 SVGIG (reference sequence). Trimming removed 5 bases from V and 0 bases from J, with 9 bases in between. CDR3 length: 13 amino acids.

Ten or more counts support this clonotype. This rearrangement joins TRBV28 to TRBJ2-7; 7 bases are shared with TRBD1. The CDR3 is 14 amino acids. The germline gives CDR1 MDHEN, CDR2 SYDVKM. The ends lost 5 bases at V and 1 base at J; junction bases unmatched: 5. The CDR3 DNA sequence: TGTGCCAGCAGTCCGACAGGGACATCCTACGAGCAGTACTTC. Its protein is CASSPTGTSYEQYF.

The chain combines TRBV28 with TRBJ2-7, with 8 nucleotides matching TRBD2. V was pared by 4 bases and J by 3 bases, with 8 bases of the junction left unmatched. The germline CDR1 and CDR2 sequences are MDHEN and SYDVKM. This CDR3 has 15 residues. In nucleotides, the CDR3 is TGTGCCAGCAGTTCTCGACTAGCGCCCTACTACGAGCAGTACTTC. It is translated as CASSSRLAPYYEQYF.

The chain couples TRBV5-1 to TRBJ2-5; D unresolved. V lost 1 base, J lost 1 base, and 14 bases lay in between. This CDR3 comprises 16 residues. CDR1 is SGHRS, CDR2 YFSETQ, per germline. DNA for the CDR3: TGCGCCAGCAGCTTGCCACAAAGACACGGCCAAGAGACCCAGTACTTC. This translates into CASSLPQRHGQETQYF.